The source of this T cell receptor (beta chain) is a study of blood T cell dynamics during melanoma immunotherapy. For the study at large: Metastatic melanoma patients received first-line pembrolizumab or nivolumab plus ipilimumab. Study results and caveats: At W3, later disease-control patients showed bifurcated PBMC repertoire changes, unlike progressors.

TCRdb keeps only in-frame clones here, not all; method: immunoSEQ multiplex PCR. Here the sample spans roughly 9,700 clones, 80% to 90% being singletons. As concerns this clone: As yet, its antigen is unknown.

CDR1 and CDR2 from the germline V gene are SGHTA and FQGNSA. V was clipped by 5 bases and J by 7 bases; unmatched bases: 8. CDR3 length equals 14 residues. The time point: pre-treatment baseline. Blood was drawn before treatment and at week 3 after checkpoint blockade. V is TRBV7-2 and J is TRBJ2-7; 10 bases fit TRBD1. The clonotype comes from a human donor with melanoma. This material consisted of blood, taken from a patient treated with checkpoint blockade. The CDR3 loop reads CASSPPGQGWEQYF. In DNA, the CDR3 is TGTGCCAGCAGCCCTCCGGGACAGGGGTGGGAGCAGTACTTC.